This T cell receptor (beta chain) is drawn from a study of blood T cell repertoires in COVID-19. Study background: The samples span acute and convalescent COVID-19 from the United States, Italy and Spain.

In this sample, this clone turned up once. The authors' processing: Counts of nucleated cells, estimated from reference gene primer amplification, were obtained. Here immunoSEQ multiplex PCR was the method, and the copy in TCRdb shows in-frame clones only, minus some. V, J and clone size are taken as reported in that table, and D and trimming were inferred from the DNA itself. The table includes roughly 200,000 clones, 88% detected once. The V and J ends lost 1 base and 7 bases respectively, with 11 bases between them. The CDR3 contains 14 residues. The germline CDR1 and CDR2 sequences are LNHDA and SQIVND (reference sequence).

Specimen: peripheral blood. The chain uses TRBV19 and TRBJ1-5; D gene ambiguous. The receptor's source is a man between 65 and 79 years old with acute or convalescent COVID-19. The chain's CDR3 is CASSIAGGIQPQHF. CDR3 nucleotides: TGTGCCAGTAGTATAGCTGGCGGAATCCAGCCCCAGCATTTT.